This T cell receptor (beta chain) was recorded in a study of T cells in Graves' hyperthyroidism and ophthalmopathy. About the study: Peripheral blood was taken when the disease was first diagnosed, before any treatment began.

Study-level results: A model of 13 V-J pairs discriminated ophthalmopathy from stable hyperthyroidism. Most thyroid clonotypes that were expanded above 0.001 also turned up in blood.

Amplified regions were TCR beta CDR3 sequences from RNA transcripts. The primer set for the first-round RT-PCR of the TCR CDR3 was HTBI. TCRdb reprocessed the multiplex PCR reads via MiXCR and lists one record per CDR3 protein. The sample shows 300,000 to 450,000 distinct CDR3 sequences, approximately 17% of them seen only once. This clonotype was picked up many times. Its target is not known. This receptor was identified in a man younger than 35 with Graves' ophthalmopathy. The specimen was blood.

The CDR3 coding sequence is TGTGCCAGCTCCGAGGACTTAACAGATACGCAGTATTTT. It encodes CASSEDLTDTQYF. The chain employs TRBV2 and TRBJ2-3, with D possibly matching TRBD2 (5 bases). Germline V gene lookup returns CDR1 SNHLY and CDR2 FYNNEI. This CDR3 has 13 amino acids. The V end was cut by 8 bases, the J end by 3 bases, with 12 bases between.